This entry concerns a single TCR beta chain. Its antigen is not known. TCRdb redid the calling of the 5' RACE reads with MiXCR, one entry per CDR3 protein. The sample shows approximately 500,000 distinct CDR3 sequences, about 13% of them seen only once. The data were taken from a study of CD8 T cells in ankylosing spondylitis. General study findings and limits: Characteristic, it appeared, of ankylosing spondylitis blood was a TCR beta motif of roughly eight highly homologous variants. CD8+ cells made up the disease-linked clones, which were relatively rare in peripheral blood. Disease-linked clones were reportedly significantly enriched in matched ankylosing spondylitis synovial fluid.

Germline CDR1 is SNHLY and CDR2 is FYNNEI. V was shortened by 3 bases and J by 13 bases, with 25 bases between the two germline ends. There are 16 residues in the CDR3. The sequence was collected from a male donor with ankylosing spondylitis. Sequenced sample: blood, either unsorted or a sorted T cell fraction (not recorded which). The gene calls are TRBV2 and TRBJ2-1; perhaps D is TRBD1 or TRBD2 (7 bases each). The CDR3 sequence: CASSDRLAGVRDSQFF. The CDR3 nucleotides are TGTGCCAGCAGTGATAGACTAGCCGGAGTCAGGGACAGTCAGTTCTTC.